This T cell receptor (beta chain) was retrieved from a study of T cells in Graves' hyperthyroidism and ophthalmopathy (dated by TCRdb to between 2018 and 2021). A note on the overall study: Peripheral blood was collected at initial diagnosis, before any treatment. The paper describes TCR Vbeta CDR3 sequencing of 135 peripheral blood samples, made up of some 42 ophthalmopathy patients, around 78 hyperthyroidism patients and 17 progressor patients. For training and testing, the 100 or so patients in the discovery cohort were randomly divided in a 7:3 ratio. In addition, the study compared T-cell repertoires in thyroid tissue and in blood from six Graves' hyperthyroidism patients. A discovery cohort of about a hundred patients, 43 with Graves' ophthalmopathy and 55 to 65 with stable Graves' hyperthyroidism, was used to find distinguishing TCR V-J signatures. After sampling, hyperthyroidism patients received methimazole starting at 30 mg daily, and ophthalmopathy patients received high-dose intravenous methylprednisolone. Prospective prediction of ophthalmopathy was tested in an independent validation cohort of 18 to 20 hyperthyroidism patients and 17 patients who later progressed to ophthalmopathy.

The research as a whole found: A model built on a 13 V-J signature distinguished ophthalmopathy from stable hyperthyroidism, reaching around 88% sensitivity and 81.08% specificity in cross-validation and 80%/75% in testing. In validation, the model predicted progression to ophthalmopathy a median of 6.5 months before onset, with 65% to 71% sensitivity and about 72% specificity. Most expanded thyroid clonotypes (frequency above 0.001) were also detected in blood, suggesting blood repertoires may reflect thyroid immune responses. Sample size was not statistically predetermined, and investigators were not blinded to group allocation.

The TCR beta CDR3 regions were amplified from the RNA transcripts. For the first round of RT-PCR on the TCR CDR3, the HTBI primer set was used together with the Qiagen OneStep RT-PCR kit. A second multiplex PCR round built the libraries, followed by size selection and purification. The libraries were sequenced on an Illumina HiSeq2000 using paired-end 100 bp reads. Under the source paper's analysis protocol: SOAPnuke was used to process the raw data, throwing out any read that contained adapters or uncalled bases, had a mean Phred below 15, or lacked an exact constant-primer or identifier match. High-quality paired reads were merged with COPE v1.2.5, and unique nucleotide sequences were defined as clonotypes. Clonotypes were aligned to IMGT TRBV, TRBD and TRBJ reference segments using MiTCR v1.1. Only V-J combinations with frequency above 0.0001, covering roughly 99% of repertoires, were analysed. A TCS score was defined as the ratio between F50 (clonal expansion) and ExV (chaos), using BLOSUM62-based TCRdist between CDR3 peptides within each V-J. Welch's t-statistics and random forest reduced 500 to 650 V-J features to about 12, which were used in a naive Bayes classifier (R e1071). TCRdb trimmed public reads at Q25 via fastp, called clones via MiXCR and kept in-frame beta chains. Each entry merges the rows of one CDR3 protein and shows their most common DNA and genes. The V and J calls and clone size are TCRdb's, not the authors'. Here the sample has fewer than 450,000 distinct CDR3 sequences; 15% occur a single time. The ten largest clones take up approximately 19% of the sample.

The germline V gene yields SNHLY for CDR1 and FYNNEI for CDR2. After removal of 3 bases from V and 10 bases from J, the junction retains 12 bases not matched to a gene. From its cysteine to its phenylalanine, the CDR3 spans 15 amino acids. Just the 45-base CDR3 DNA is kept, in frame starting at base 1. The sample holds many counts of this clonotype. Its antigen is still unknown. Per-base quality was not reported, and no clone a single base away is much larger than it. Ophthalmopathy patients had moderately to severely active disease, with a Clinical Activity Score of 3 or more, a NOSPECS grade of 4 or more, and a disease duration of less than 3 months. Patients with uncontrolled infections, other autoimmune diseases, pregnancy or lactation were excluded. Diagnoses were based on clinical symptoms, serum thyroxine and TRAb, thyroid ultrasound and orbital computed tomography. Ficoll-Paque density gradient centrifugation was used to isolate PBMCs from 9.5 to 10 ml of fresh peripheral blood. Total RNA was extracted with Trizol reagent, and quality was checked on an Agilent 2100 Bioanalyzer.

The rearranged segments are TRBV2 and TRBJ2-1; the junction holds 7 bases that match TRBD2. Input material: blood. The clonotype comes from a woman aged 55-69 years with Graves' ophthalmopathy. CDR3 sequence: CASSDPPGGTGEQFF. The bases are TGTGCCAGCAGTGATCCCCCGGGAGGAACTGGAGAGCAGTTCTTC.